These T cell receptor beta chains were read from a single sample in a study of blood T cell repertoires in COVID-19. The assay was immunoSEQ multiplex PCR, and TCRdb's table has in-frame clones only and misses some. This table holds some 140,000 clones, almost 80% found once. Material: peripheral blood. The source of these receptors is a man between 60 and 75 years old who had recovered from COVID-19. Each CDR3 is given with its conserved first and last residue. A D gene is named only where the DNA matches it firmly. Not every row has a clone size; where given, it reads once, few, many or a size class.

d_call,j_call,clone_size,v_call,cdr3_aa,cdr3_nt
.,TRBJ1-6,.,TRBV19,CASRDTDNSPLHF,TGTGCCAGCCGGGACACCGATAATTCACCCCTCCACTTT
TRBD1,TRBJ1-6,few,TRBV30,CAWSRGPQNSPLHF,TGTGCCTGGAGTAGGGGGCCTCAGAATTCACCCCTCCACTTT
TRBD1,TRBJ1-3,.,TRBV28,CASSFGQGGNTIYF,TGTGCCAGCAGTTTCGGACAGGGTGGAAACACCATATATTTT
.,TRBJ1-6,.,TRBV30,CAWDRGSYNSPLHF,TGTGCCTGGGATCGAGGCTCCTATAATTCACCCCTCCACTTT
.,TRBJ1-2,.,TRBV9,CASSAPTGHYGYTF,TGTGCCAGCAGCGCCCCGACAGGCCACTATGGCTACACCTTC
.,TRBJ1-4,.,TRBV30,CAWSQPGGFEKLFF,TGTGCCTGGAGCCAACCGGGTGGTTTCGAAAAACTGTTTTTT
TRBD1,TRBJ1-1,.,TRBV6-5,CASRGQESEAFF,TGTGCCAGCAGGGGACAGGAGAGTGAAGCTTTCTTT
TRBD1,TRBJ2-5,.,TRBV18,CASSPSGQGGETQYF,TGTGCCAGCTCACCATCGGGACAGGGTGGAGAGACCCAGTACTTC
.,TRBJ1-1,.,TRBV9,CASSVDGNRGTEAFF,TGTGCCAGCAGCGTAGATGGTAACCGGGGCACTGAAGCTTTCTTT
.,TRBJ2-5,.,TRBV5-1,CASRVWAEGETQYF,TGCGCCAGCAGGGTTTGGGCGGAGGGGGAGACCCAGTACTTC
.,TRBJ2-2,.,TRBV3-1/TRBV3-2,CASRGGGAATGELFF,TGTGCCAGCAGAGGAGGGGGCGCGGCCACCGGGGAGCTGTTTTTT
TRBD2,TRBJ2-5,.,TRBV7-8,CASSLVDSGVGETQYF,TGTGCCAGCAGCTTAGTCGATAGCGGGGTGGGTGAGACCCAGTACTTC
.,TRBJ2-7,few,TRBV28,CASIKDAKQYF,TGTGCCAGCATCAAAGATGCTAAGCAGTACTTC
.,TRBJ2-2,few,TRBV6-6,CASSYFQNTGELFF,TGTGCCAGCAGTTACTTTCAGAACACCGGGGAGCTGTTTTTT
.,TRBJ1-2,.,TRBV11-2,CASSLNRAGTNYGYTF,TGTGCCAGCAGCTTGAATAGGGCAGGGACTAACTATGGCTACACCTTC
.,TRBJ2-2,.,TRBV30,CAWGQGRNTGELFF,TGTGCCTGGGGGCAGGGCCGAAACACCGGGGAGCTGTTTTTT
TRBD2,TRBJ2-1,few,TRBV18,CASSPASGRNEQFF,TGTGCCAGCTCACCGGCTAGCGGGAGGAATGAGCAGTTCTTC
TRBD2,TRBJ2-3,few,TRBV30,CAWRGGVVTDTQYF,TGTGCCTGGAGGGGAGGGGTAGTCACAGATACGCAGTATTTT
TRBD1,TRBJ1-5,.,TRBV4-2,CASSHSGQQNQPQHF,TGTGCCAGCAGCCACTCGGGACAGCAGAATCAGCCCCAGCATTTT
.,TRBJ2-5,once,TRBV7-3,CASSLTRGAETQYF,TGTGCCAGCAGCTTAACGCGGGGAGCGGAGACCCAGTACTTC
TRBD2,TRBJ2-1,.,TRBV4-1,CASSQSGGYNEQFF,TGCGCCAGCAGCCAAAGCGGGGGGTACAATGAGCAGTTCTTC
.,TRBJ2-3,.,TRBV6-5,CAYLGAEGDTQYF,TGTGCCTACCTGGGGGCCGAAGGAGATACGCAGTATTTT
TRBD1,TRBJ1-5,few,TRBV19,CASSFGQANQPQHF,TGTGCCAGTAGTTTCGGACAGGCCAATCAGCCCCAGCATTTT
.,TRBJ1-3,.,TRBV29-1,CSATAGTRNTIYF,TGCAGCGCGACGGCCGGGACACGAAACACCATATATTTT
TRBD1,TRBJ2-2,.,TRBV11-1,CASSLTGSTGELFF,TGTGCCAGCAGCTTGACAGGGTCCACCGGGGAGCTGTTTTTT
TRBD1,TRBJ2-3,.,TRBV19,CASTSGQGRADTQYF,TGTGCCAGTACCTCGGGACAGGGTAGGGCAGATACGCAGTATTTT
.,TRBJ1-2,.,TRBV29-1,CSVEGAAANYGYTF,TGCAGCGTTGAAGGCGCGGCAGCCAACTATGGCTACACCTTC
.,TRBJ1-3,many,TRBV28,CASRVSGNTIYF,TGTGCCTCGCGGGTATCCGGAAACACCATATATTTT